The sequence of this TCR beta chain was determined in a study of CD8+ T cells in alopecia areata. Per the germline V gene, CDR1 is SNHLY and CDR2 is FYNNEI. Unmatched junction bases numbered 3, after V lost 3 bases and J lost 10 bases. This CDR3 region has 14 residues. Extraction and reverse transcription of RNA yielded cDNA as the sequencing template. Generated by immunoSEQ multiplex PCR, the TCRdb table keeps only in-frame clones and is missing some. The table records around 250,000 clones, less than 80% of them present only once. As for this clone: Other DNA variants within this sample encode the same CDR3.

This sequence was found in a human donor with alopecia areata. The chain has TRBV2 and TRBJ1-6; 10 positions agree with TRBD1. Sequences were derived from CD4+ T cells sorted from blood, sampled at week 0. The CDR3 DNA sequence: TGTGCCAGCAGTGAGGGACAGGGGAGCTCACCCCTCCACTTT. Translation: CASSEGQGSSPLHF.